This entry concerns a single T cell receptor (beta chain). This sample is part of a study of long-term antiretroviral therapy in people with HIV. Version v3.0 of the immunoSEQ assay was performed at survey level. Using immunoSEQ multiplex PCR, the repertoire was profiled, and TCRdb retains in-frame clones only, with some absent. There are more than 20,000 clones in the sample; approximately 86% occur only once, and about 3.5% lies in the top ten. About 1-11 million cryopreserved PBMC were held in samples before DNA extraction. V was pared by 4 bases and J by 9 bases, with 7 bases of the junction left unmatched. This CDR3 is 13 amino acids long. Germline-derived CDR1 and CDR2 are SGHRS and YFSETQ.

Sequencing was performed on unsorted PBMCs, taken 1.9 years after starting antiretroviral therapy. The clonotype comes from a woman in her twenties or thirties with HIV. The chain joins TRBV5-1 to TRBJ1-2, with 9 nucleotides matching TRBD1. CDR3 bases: TGCGCCAGCAGCCCAGGGACAGGGCAGAGCTACACCTTC. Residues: CASSPGTGQSYTF. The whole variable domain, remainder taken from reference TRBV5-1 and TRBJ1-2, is KAGVTQTPRYLIKTRGQQVTLSCSPISGHRSVSWYQQTPGQGLQFLFEYFSETQRNKGNFPGRFSGRQFSNSRSEMNVSTLELGDSALYLCASSPGTGQSYTFGSGTRLTVV.